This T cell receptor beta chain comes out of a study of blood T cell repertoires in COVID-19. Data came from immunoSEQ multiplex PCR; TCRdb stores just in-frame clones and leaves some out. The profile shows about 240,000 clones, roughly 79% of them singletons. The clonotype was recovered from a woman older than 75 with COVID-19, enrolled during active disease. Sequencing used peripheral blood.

CDR3: CASSLNRQGVEKLFF. The CDR3 region has the DNA TGTGCCAGCAGCTTGAATCGACAGGGTGTCGAAAAACTGTTTTTT. The V and J genes are TRBV7-9 and TRBJ1-4, with 7 bases fitting TRBD1. The CDR3 has 15 residues. Trimming cost V 3 bases and J 8 bases; bases outside gene matches: 9. Germline V CDR1 and CDR2: SEHNR, FQNEAQ (reference sequence). The whole variable domain, remainder taken from reference TRBV7-9 and TRBJ1-4, is DTGVSQNPRHKITKRGQNVTFRCDPISEHNRLYWYRQTLGQGPEFLTYFQNEAQLEKSRLLSDRFSAERPKGSFSTLEIQRTEQGDSAMYLCASSLNRQGVEKLFFGSGTQLSVL.